This TCR beta chain was profiled in a study of T-cell reconstitution after alpha-beta-depleted transplantation in children (dated by TCRdb to between 2015 and 2016). Some background on the complete study: Using TCR repertoire profiling, the study quantitatively followed how T-cell immune reconstitution unfolded in children after TCRalphabeta/CD19-depleted allogeneic hematopoietic cell transplantation. The paper's findings and limits, for the study overall: Apparently early alphabetaT-cell count recovery about two months after transplant reportedly relied on only several hundred rapidly expanded clones derived from non-depleted graft cells. The frequencies of hyperexpanded clones fell over the following months, and after one year, T-cell counts and TCRbeta diversity were mostly attributed to newly produced T cells. In some patients, high TCRbeta diversity at day 60 was attributed to recipient T cells and intrathymic progenitors that had survived conditioning.

The receptor library was made with PCR. Instrument on record: Illumina HiSeq 2500. TCR library preparation used molecular barcoding, with unique molecular identifiers applied to normalize quantification of the TCRbeta repertoire. TCRdb trimmed the raw reads at Q25, called clones with MiXCR and kept productive beta chains. Rows matching on CDR3 protein sequence are summarized as one entry with the most common DNA and genes. Counted in this sample were 250,000 to 350,000 distinct CDR3 sequences; 23% of them appeared once. The top ten clones comprise approximately 11% of the sample. This clonotype has a handful of counts. No antigen is known for it. No much larger clonotype is one base removed from it; base qualities were not supplied. What this sample's treatment or condition label stands for: allogeneic hematopoietic cell transplantation with graft depleted of TCRalphabeta T cells and CD19 B cells. The children who served as transplant recipients had been given grafts of TCRalphabeta/CD19-depleted allogeneic hematopoietic cells.

Deletion took 6 bases off V and 2 bases off J, with a span of 23 bases between the germline ends. The CDR3 contains 16 residues, cysteine and phenylalanine counted. The CDR3 DNA has 48 bases and is translated from base 1. Reading the germline V gene gives CDR1 SQVTM and CDR2 ANQGSEA. The sequences come from PBMCs, mostly from graft donor cells, collected 180 days after TCRalphabeta/CD19-depleted stem cell transplant. Recombination joined TRBV29-1 with TRBJ2-7; the D gene lacks a confident call. This TCR derives from a male patient between 5 and 17 years old who had a stem cell transplant for acute lymphoblastic leukemia, so the T cells may come from the graft donor. CDR3 reads: CSVGPRQAANTYEQYF. The nucleotide sequence reads TGCAGCGTCGGCCCGAGGCAGGCGGCGAATACCTACGAGCAGTACTTC.